This T cell receptor beta chain was identified during a study of chemoradiotherapy in HPV16-positive cancers. Assay: immunoSEQ multiplex PCR; the TCRdb copy retains only in-frame clones and omits some. The sample lists 5,000 or so clones; about 82% were seen once. V dropped 7 bases and J dropped 5; count of bases not matched to a gene: 8. This CDR3 has 13 amino acids. CDR1 is GTSNPN, CDR2 SVGIG, per germline (reference sequence). The chain links TRBV30 to TRBJ1-5, with TRBD1 matching over 7 bases. This TCR derives from a human donor with HPV-associated anogenital cancer. This sample was taken from a patient who underwent chemoradiotherapy. The CDR3 spells CAFTDRPYQPQHF. The CDR3 DNA reads as TGTGCCTTCACGGACAGGCCTTATCAGCCCCAGCATTTT. Drawing the rest from reference TRBV30 and TRBJ1-5, the complete variable domain is SQTIHQWPATLVQPVGSPLSLECTVEGTSNPNLYWYRQAAGRGLQLLFYSVGIGQISSEVPQNLSASRPQDRQFILSSKKLLLSDSGFYLCAFTDRPYQPQHFGDGTRLSIL.